The clone carrying this T cell receptor beta chain was observed at least ten times. What it binds is not known. Beta-chain TCR CDR3 regions were amplified from RNA transcripts. RT-PCR in the first round used HTBI primers; a second-round multiplex PCR followed. TCRdb analysed the multiplex PCR reads with MiXCR anew, one entry per CDR3 protein. The sample yields a few hundred thousand distinct CDR3 sequences, around 16% seen once. Germline-derived CDR1 and CDR2 are MNHEY and SVGEGT. CDR3 length: 15 residues. The V and J ends lost 2 bases and 0 bases respectively, with 10 bases between them. The data were taken from a study of Graves' ophthalmopathy and Graves' hyperthyroidism. Study findings and constraints: Ophthalmopathy was separated from stable hyperthyroidism by a 13-signature model with over 85% sensitivity and 65% to 82% specificity. Most thyroid-expanded clonotypes exceeding 0.001 frequency were also found in blood. The model predicted ophthalmopathy progression with about 70% sensitivity and around 72% specificity.

The sequencing sample was made of peripheral blood. This rearrangement joins TRBV6-2 or TRBV6-3 to TRBJ1-1; the D gene is possibly TRBD1 (6 bases). The sequence derives from a woman aged 18 to 35 with Graves' ophthalmopathy. CDR3 in DNA: TGTGCCAGCAGTTACCCAGGGGCTGTGAACACTGAAGCTTTCTTT. It codes for CASSYPGAVNTEAFF.